The entry below gives a single T cell receptor beta chain sequence along with its context. Antigen specificity is unknown. The data are from a study of cytomegalovirus exposure and HLA in healthy donors. Study-level findings and limits: Reported results showed that the classifier diagnosed cytomegalovirus status with high specificity and sensitivity. Most of the TCR beta V segments (in an earlier analysis) were productive either about 90% or about 30% of the time. Listed as cytomegalovirus-associated were over 150 TCR beta chains.

With 60 Vbeta and 13 Jbeta primers, the PCR was carried out. TCRdb keeps only in-frame clones here, not all; method: immunoSEQ multiplex PCR. Of about 140,000 clones listed, roughly 77% are singletons. Germline V gene lookup returns CDR1 SQVTM and CDR2 ANQGSEA. V trimming: 5 bases; J trimming: 4 bases; junction bases outside the gene matches: 12. The CDR3 covers 15 residues. The TCR originated in a female donor in good health and CMV-seronegative. V is TRBV29-1 and J is TRBJ2-3; TRBD1 agrees at 7 bases. The sequencing input was PBMCs. The CDR3 loop is CSVRPTGSPADTQYF. As DNA, the CDR3 is TGCAGCGTTCGACCGACAGGGTCCCCGGCAGATACGCAGTATTTT.